This TCR beta chain was recovered during a study of blood T cell dynamics during melanoma immunotherapy. Study overall: Patients with metastatic melanoma got pembrolizumab or nivolumab-ipilimumab as first-line care. Regarding the study as a whole: At W3, later disease-control patients showed bifurcated PBMC repertoire changes, unlike progressors.

In the case of this clone: Its antigen remains unknown.

Time point denoted: pre-treatment baseline. Disease control meant complete response, partial response or stable disease at 12 weeks. Here immunoSEQ multiplex PCR was the method, and the copy in TCRdb shows in-frame clones only, minus some. The sample lists about 10,000 clones, about 86% occurring once. The germline V gene has CDR1 SGHVS and CDR2 FQNEAQ. This CDR3 region has 13 residues. Trimming cost V 3 bases and J 11 bases; bases outside gene matches: 6. This specimen consisted of blood, obtained from a patient treated with checkpoint blockade. The TCR sequence derives from a human donor with melanoma. This chain connects TRBV7-8 to TRBJ1-5; 8 bases line up with TRBD1. For the CDR3, the DNA is TGTGCCAGCAGCTTCTCAAACAGGGGGGCCCAGCATTTT. Residues: CASSFSNRGAQHF. The whole variable domain, filled in from reference TRBV7-8 and TRBJ1-5, reads GAGVSQSPRYKVAKRGQDVALRCDPISGHVSLFWYQQALGQGPEFLTYFQNEAQLDKSGLPSDRFFAERPEGSVSTLKIQRTQQEDSAVYLCASSFSNRGAQHFGDGTRLSIL.